This T cell receptor beta chain came from a study of T cell clonotyping in hematopoietic cell transplantation. The repertoire was sequenced with immunoSEQ multiplex PCR; TCRdb's copy has only in-frame clones and lacks some. The sample yields about 7,200 clones, roughly 96% seen once. Trimming pared 1 base from V and 4 bases from J, leaving 4 bases between. There are 12 residues in the CDR3. CDR1 SGHVS and CDR2 FNYEAQ come from the germline V gene. The gene calls are TRBV7-6 and TRBJ1-1; D unclear. The specimen comprised PBMCs, sampled 30 days after allogeneic stem cell transplant. The receptor was isolated from a male patient aged 35-50 years who had an allogeneic stem cell transplant from a related donor, so the T cells may come from the graft donor. Some clones in this sample may be carry-over from other donors' samples. Here the CDR3 reads CASSLVATEAFF. CDR3 nucleotide sequence: TGTGCCAGCAGCTTAGTAGCCACTGAAGCTTTCTTT. The full variable domain, its missing parts supplied by reference TRBV7-6 and TRBJ1-1, is GAGVSQSPRYKVTKRGQDVALRCDPISGHVSLYWYRQALGQGPEFLTYFNYEAQQDKSGLPNDRFSAERPEGSISTLTIQRTEQRDSAMYRCASSLVATEAFFGQGTRLTVV.